This TCR beta chain is drawn from a study of response to subunit inactivated influenza vaccine. As for this clonotype: Its specificity is not known.

Germline V CDR1 and CDR2: DFQATT, SNEGSKA (reference sequence). The CDR3 has 16 amino acids. J gave up 2 bases and V 0 bases, and 7 bases lay outside the gene matches. TCRdb re-analysed the RT-PCR reads in MiXCR, keeping a single row per CDR3 protein. The table records about 700,000 distinct CDR3 sequences, 14% of them present only once. Study outcomes and limitations: After each seasonal influenza vaccination, few new T cells are recruited, the authors suggested.

This sample comprised PBMCs from blood, obtained 14 to 15 days before vaccination. The chain links TRBV20-1 to TRBJ2-5; TRBD1 aligns across 9 bases. The TCR sequence derives from a man aged 50 to 60 who received an inactivated influenza vaccine. CDR3 sequence (DNA): TGCAGTGCTAGAGACGGGACAGGGCCCGAACAAGAGACCCAGTACTTC. Its translation: CSARDGTGPEQETQYF.